The 32 T cell receptor beta chains below all came from one sample that was sequenced in a study of T cell changes during pregnancy in multiple sclerosis. Produced via immunoSEQ multiplex PCR; TCRdb's table is partial and in-frame only. The sample carries about 41,000 clones, nearly 90% recorded once. Sequencing used CD4+ T cells from peripheral blood mononuclear cells, obtained in the first trimester of pregnancy. The receptor source for this set is a female donor with multiple sclerosis, enrolled in a pregnancy study.

This clone was observed a few times. The J gene is TRBJ1-2, the V gene TRBV11-2; weak D call: TRBD1 (5 bases). V was pared by 5 bases and J by 4 bases, with 11 bases between. CDR1 SGHAT and CDR2 FQNNGV come from the germline V gene. This CDR3 spans 13 amino acids. CDR3 region: CASSPQGSYGYTF. The CDR3, as DNA: TGTGCCAGCAGCCCCCAGGGATCCTATGGCTACACCTTC.

The gene calls are TRBV9 and TRBJ2-4; D may be TRBD2 (5 bases). Germline V CDR1 and CDR2: SGDLS, YYNGEE. The length of the CDR3 is 14 residues. V was cut by 0 bases and J by 9 bases, with 13 bases left in between. CDR3 coding DNA: TGTGCCAGCAGCGTAGCTACAGCGGCGGCCATTCAGTACTTC. Its translation is CASSVATAAAIQYF.

The rearrangement links TRBV6-5 to TRBJ2-7; the D gene is possibly TRBD2 (5 bases). Germline V gene data show CDR1 as MNHEY and CDR2 as SVGAGI. The CDR3 sequence is 16 residues long. Trimming took off 2 bases at V and 0 bases at J, with 14 bases between the two ends. CDR3 sequence reads: CASSYLRGRSSYEQYF. The CDR3 nucleotides read TGTGCCAGCAGTTACCTCCGGGGTCGGAGCTCCTACGAGCAGTACTTC.

The V gene is TRBV9, the J gene TRBJ2-5; 9 bases are shared with TRBD1. V shed 1 base and J 2 bases; nucleotides not matched to a gene: 6. Germline-derived CDR1 and CDR2 are SGDLS and YYNGEE. The CDR3 has 16 amino acids. The CDR3 DNA sequence: TGTGCCAGCAGCGTAACTGGGACAGGGATACAAGAGACCCAGTACTTC. It yields the protein CASSVTGTGIQETQYF. The full variable domain, completed using reference TRBV9 and TRBJ2-5, is DSGVTQTPKHLITATGQRVTLRCSPRSGDLSVYWYQQSLDQGLQFLIQYYNGEERAKGNILERFSAQQFPDLHSELNLSSLELGDSALYFCASSVTGTGIQETQYFGPGTRLLVL.

The genes are TRBV2 and TRBJ2-3, with TRBD2 matching over 12 bases. V shed 2 bases and J 3 bases; nucleotides not matched to a gene: 3. The CDR3 is made up of 16 amino acids. Germline lookup yields CDR1 SNHLY and CDR2 FYNNEI. The CDR3 sequence is CASSELAGGPTDTQYF. In DNA, the CDR3 is TGTGCCAGCAGTGAACTAGCGGGAGGGCCGACAGATACGCAGTATTTT.

The chain uses TRBV4-3 and TRBJ2-1; 10 nucleotides line up with TRBD2. Germline V gene data show CDR1 as LGHNA and CDR2 as YSLEER. Unmatched junction bases numbered 10, after V lost 4 bases and J lost 4 bases. The length of the CDR3 is 17 residues. The CDR3 DNA reads TGCGCCAGCAGCCGAGTGCCAGCGGGAGGGCCATACAATGAGCAGTTCTTC. It translates to CASSRVPAGGPYNEQFF.

This chain links TRBV10-3 with TRBJ2-1; TRBD2 agrees at 7 bases. There are 15 residues in the CDR3. CDR1 and CDR2 from the germline V gene are ENHRY and SYGVKD. With 6 bases clipped from V and 5 bases from J, the junction kept 10 bases outside the gene matches. This CDR3 is CAIRIGGSGNNEQFF. The CDR3 bases are TGTGCCATCAGGATCGGCGGGAGTGGCAACAATGAGCAGTTCTTC.

The chain uses TRBV28 and TRBJ1-5; 11 bases map to TRBD1. The trim removed 4 bases at V and 1 base at J, leaving 6 bases unmatched. This CDR3 comprises 17 residues. Germline V gene lookup returns CDR1 MDHEN and CDR2 SYDVKM. The CDR3 nucleotides read TGTGCCAGCAGTTCCTGGACAGGGGGCGGGAGCAATCAGCCCCAGCATTTT. This sequence encodes CASSSWTGGGSNQPQHF.

The J gene is TRBJ1-5, the V gene TRBV15; no clear D. The CDR3 runs to 16 residues. Looked up from germline, CDR1 is LNHNV and CDR2 is YYDKDF (reference sequence). V shed 8 bases and J shed 6 bases, with 23 bases lying between them. The CDR3 bases are TGTGCCACCGGTTTTGCAGGATTTATGTGGCGTCAGCCCCAGCATTTT. Amino acids: CATGFAGFMWRQPQHF.

V usage is TRBV9 and J usage is TRBJ2-1; possibly TRBD1 for D (5 bases). Germline V CDR1 and CDR2: SGDLS, YYNGEE. Trimming cost V 0 bases and J 5 bases, with 15 bases left between them. CDR3 size: 16 residues. DNA of the CDR3: TGTGCCAGCAGCGTAGGGGTAAATGGGGCCAACAATGAGCAGTTCTTC. Protein sequence: CASSVGVNGANNEQFF.

The chain couples TRBV6-6 to TRBJ2-2; D unresolved. V gave up 2 bases and J gave up 3 bases, with 10 bases separating them. CDR3 length: 15 amino acids. Germline CDR1 MNHNY, CDR2 SVGAGI (reference sequence). The CDR3 DNA reads as TGTGCCAGCAGTTACGATCTGGCCCACACCGGGGAGCTGTTTTTT. Translated, it gives CASSYDLAHTGELFF.

The chain combines TRBV28 with TRBJ1-2, with 8 bases lining up with TRBD1. CDR3 size: 13 residues. The germline V gene has CDR1 MDHEN and CDR2 SYDVKM. V shed 8 bases and J 5 bases; nucleotides not matched to a gene: 7. CDR3 nucleotide sequence: TGTGCCAGCCTCTCGGGACAGGCATATGGCTACACCTTC. It codes for CASLSGQAYGYTF.

This clone was picked up one time. CDR3 coding DNA: TGTGCCAGCGACCGTCGGGGGGGGAACACCGGGGAGCTGTTTTTT. It encodes CASDRRGGNTGELFF. The rearrangement uses TRBV19 and TRBJ2-2, with TRBD2 identical over 8 bases. Germline CDR1 is LNHDA and CDR2 is SQIVND (reference sequence). V lost 9 bases, J lost 1 base, and 7 bases stayed unmatched. The CDR3 has 15 residues.

This rearrangement joins TRBV27 to TRBJ1-4, with a weak D call TRBD1 (6 bases). This CDR3 is 15 amino acids long. V gave up 4 bases and J gave up 6 bases, with 15 bases separating them. Germline V CDR1 and CDR2: MNHEY, SMNVEV (reference sequence). The CDR3 loop reads CASSSRRDKYEKLFF. The CDR3 DNA reads TGTGCCAGCAGTTCCCGCCGGGACAAATATGAAAAACTGTTTTTT.

This rearrangement joins TRBV7-9 to TRBJ2-7, with a possible D match to TRBD1 (5 bases). Germline CDR1 SEHNR, CDR2 FQNEAQ (reference sequence). This CDR3 is 15 amino acids long. Trimming pared 4 bases from V and 2 bases from J, leaving 15 bases between. The CDR3 protein is CASSSSPTVTYEQYF. For the CDR3, the DNA is TGTGCCAGCAGCTCTTCACCGACAGTCACCTACGAGCAGTACTTC.

This chain links TRBV6-1 with TRBJ2-1, with D perhaps TRBD2 (5 bases). CDR3 size: 13 residues. CDR1 is MNHNS and CDR2 is SASEGT in the germline V gene. The ends were cut back, 6 bases at V and 8 bases at J, with 14 bases in the middle. CDR3: CASRSPFGDEQFF. Written as DNA, the CDR3 is TGTGCCAGCAGGTCCCCCTTCGGGGATGAGCAGTTCTTC.

The chain is built from TRBV7-8 and TRBJ1-2; the D gene is possibly TRBD1 (5 bases). The CDR3 loop spans 16 amino acids. Germline V CDR1 and CDR2: SGHVS, FQNEAQ. V was pared by 1 base and J by 5 bases, with 17 bases between. CDR3 region: CASSLESHGAGYGYTF. For the CDR3, the DNA is TGTGCCAGCAGCTTAGAGTCACATGGGGCGGGATATGGCTACACCTTC.

The chain carries TRBV6-5 and TRBJ2-1; D gene uncertain. The germline gives CDR1 MNHEY, CDR2 SVGAGI. The CDR3 length is 14 residues. Trimming cost V 0 bases and J 4 bases, with 7 bases left between them. The CDR3 protein is CASSYSRVYNEQFF. The CDR3 DNA reads TGTGCCAGCAGTTACTCGAGAGTATACAATGAGCAGTTCTTC.

The chain has TRBV19 and TRBJ1-2, with 9 positions matching TRBD1. The junction had 5 bases not matched to a gene; V was cut back by 8 bases and J by 4 bases. CDR1 LNHDA and CDR2 SQIVND come from the germline V gene (reference sequence). CDR3 length equals 13 residues. CDR3 sequence reads: CASRRTGAYGYTF. The CDR3, as DNA: TGTGCCAGTCGTAGGACAGGGGCCTATGGCTACACCTTC.

This clone was counted once. The chain recombines TRBV9 with TRBJ1-3; D gene unclear. Trimming pared 4 bases from V and 1 base from J, leaving 12 bases between. The CDR3 is 15 residues long. Germline V gives CDR1 SGDLS, CDR2 YYNGEE. The CDR3 DNA follows: TGTGCCAGCAGCTCCGCCGGGATGTCTGGAAACACCATATATTTT. Translated: CASSSAGMSGNTIYF.

The chain carries TRBV5-6 and TRBJ2-1; D remains ambiguous. V lost 0 bases, J lost 8 bases, and 9 bases lay in between. CDR1 is SGHDT and CDR2 is YYEEEE in the germline V gene. CDR3 length equals 13 residues. CDR3 nucleotide sequence: TGTGCCAGCAGCTTGGCCCTAGTCTATGAGCAGTTCTTC. Its protein product is CASSLALVYEQFF.

The chain links TRBV5-4 to TRBJ2-7; TRBD2 agrees at 7 bases. V gave up 4 bases and J gave up 1 base; unmatched junction bases: 11. CDR1 is SGHNT, CDR2 YYREEE, per germline (reference sequence). CDR3 length: 16 residues. CDR3 sequence: CASSASTSARSYEQYF. The CDR3 nucleotides are TGTGCCAGCAGCGCCTCCACTAGCGCTAGGTCCTACGAGCAGTACTTC.

V usage is TRBV7-2 and J usage is TRBJ2-5; possible D gene TRBD1, 5 bases. Germline CDR1 and CDR2: SGHTA and FQGNSA. The CDR3 consists of 12 residues. V was shortened by 0 bases and J by 7 bases, with 6 bases between the two germline ends. This CDR3 reads CASSLATATQYF. The CDR3 nucleotides read TGTGCCAGCAGCTTAGCGACAGCGACCCAGTACTTC. Full variable domain (rest looked up from reference TRBV7-2 and TRBJ2-5): GAGVSQSPSNKVTEKGKDVELRCDPISGHTALYWYRQSLGQGLEFLIYFQGNSAPDKSGLPSDRFSAERTGGSVSTLTIQRTQQEDSAVYLCASSLATATQYFGPGTRLLVL.

The CDR3 region is CASSPGVATYEQYF. The CDR3 DNA follows: TGTGCCAGCAGCCCCGGGGTGGCTACCTACGAGCAGTACTTC. The V call is TRBV6-7, the J call TRBJ2-7; D possibly corresponds to TRBD2 (5 bases). TRBV6-7 is identified as an open reading frame with a role that is uncertain. This CDR3 is built from 14 residues. The V end lost 6 bases, the J end lost 2 bases, and 14 bases lay between the germline ends.

The chain carries TRBV7-9 and TRBJ2-4; TRBD1 matches 12 bases. The CDR3 loop spans 16 amino acids. Germline-derived CDR1 and CDR2 are SEHNR and FQNEAQ (reference sequence). Unmatched junction bases numbered 2, after V lost 0 bases and J lost 5 bases. CDR3 amino acids: CASSLAGTGGQNIQYF. CDR3 DNA: TGTGCCAGCAGCTTAGCCGGGACAGGGGGCCAAAACATTCAGTACTTC.

Here the CDR3 reads CASSNIQGMGLYEQYF. DNA of the CDR3: TGTGCCAGCAGTAACATACAGGGGATGGGACTCTACGAGCAGTACTTC. The chain combines TRBV6-6 with TRBJ2-7; TRBD1 might be the D (7 bases). The CDR3 covers 16 residues. CDR1 is MNHNY, CDR2 SVGAGI, per germline (reference sequence). The V end lost 5 bases, the J end lost 3 bases, and 20 bases lay between the germline ends.

This clone was recorded once. The genes are TRBV7-9 and TRBJ2-5; the D gene is possibly TRBD2 (6 bases). Per germline, CDR1 SEHNR and CDR2 FQNEAQ (reference sequence). The CDR3 runs 14 residues. The V end lost 5 bases, the J end lost 4 bases, and 14 bases lay between the germline ends. CDR3 coding DNA: TGTGCCAGCAGCAGGACCCGGGAGTCAGAGACCCAGTACTTC. Protein sequence: CASSRTRESETQYF.

The rearrangement links TRBV18 to TRBJ1-2; D unresolved. Trimming removed 3 bases from V and 4 bases from J, with 9 bases in between. CDR1 is KGHSH, CDR2 LQKENI, per germline. CDR3 size: 13 residues. The CDR3 nucleotides are TGTGCCAGCTCACCGGGGAGCCTCTATGGCTACACCTTC. It yields the protein CASSPGSLYGYTF.

The rearrangement joins TRBV9 to TRBJ1-1; possibly TRBD1 for D (5 bases). Germline V CDR1 and CDR2: SGDLS, YYNGEE. This CDR3 contains 15 residues. The V gene lost 4 bases and the J gene lost 0 bases, with 13 bases spanning the gap. Written as DNA, the CDR3 is TGTGCCAGCAGCCCTCTTCCAGGGATGAACACTGAAGCTTTCTTT. This codes for CASSPLPGMNTEAFF.

The chain couples TRBV28 to TRBJ2-2; possible D gene TRBD1, 5 bases. This CDR3 comprises 13 residues. CDR1 and CDR2 from the germline V gene are MDHEN and SYDVKM. The V end was cut by 6 bases, the J end by 1 base, with 6 bases between. CDR3: CASRTGNTGELFF. The CDR3 nucleotides read TGTGCCAGCAGAACAGGGAACACCGGGGAGCTGTTTTTT.

This clone was seen more than once but under ten times. The chain is built from TRBV9 and TRBJ1-1, with D perhaps matching TRBD1 (5 bases). Trimming pared 0 bases from V and 4 bases from J, leaving 7 bases between. The germline CDR1 and CDR2 sequences are SGDLS and YYNGEE. The CDR3 totals 13 residues. CDR3 in amino acids: CASSVEGFTEAFF. The CDR3 region has the DNA TGTGCCAGCAGCGTAGAGGGGTTCACTGAAGCTTTCTTT.

This sequence joins TRBV6-4 and TRBJ2-2; D is ambiguous. V lost 4 bases and J lost 4, with 7 bases in between. Germline CDR1 MRHNA, CDR2 SNTAGT. The length of the CDR3 is 13 residues. CDR3 protein: CASSGSTTGELFF. DNA for the CDR3: TGTGCCAGCAGTGGGAGCACCACCGGGGAGCTGTTTTTT.